This T cell receptor (beta chain) originates from a study of shared clonotypes between healthy human individuals. Findings and limits, study-wide: Tissues were not sampled, only blood, and their repertoires likely differ.

Libraries were prepared by immunoSEQ multiplex PCR; TCRdb keeps only in-frame clonotypes and omits some of them. The sample includes approximately 1,500,000 clones, 96% of them seen just once. Germline trimming cut 3 bases from V and 6 bases from J; bases unmatched to any gene: 13. CDR3 length: 17 residues. Germline V gene lookup returns CDR1 KGHSH and CDR2 LQKENI. With regard to this clone: Its antigen remains unknown.

Sequencing used naive CD4+ T cells sorted from blood. Subset specified: CD45RA+ positively selected. The receptor's source is a man aged 30 to 45 in good health. The chain has TRBV18 and TRBJ2-2; the match to TRBD1 covers 7 bases. The CDR3 bases are TGTGCCAGCTCACCTAGCTCCACAGGGGATCAGTCCGGGGAGCTGTTTTTT. Residues: CASSPSSTGDQSGELFF.